The 2 T cell receptor beta chains given below trace back to one sample, sequenced in a study of T cells in Graves' hyperthyroidism and ophthalmopathy. There were TCR beta CDR3 regions amplified from RNA transcripts. Using the HTBI primer set, a first-round RT-PCR was run on the TCR CDR3. One entry per CDR3 protein results from TCRdb running MiXCR on the multiplex PCR reads. The table has a few hundred thousand distinct CDR3 sequences, about a sixth seen once. Source material: blood. These TCRs come from a woman aged 25 to 45 with Graves' hyperthyroidism.

This clonotype was counted many times. The chain links TRBV18 to TRBJ2-5; no definite D call. Deletions cut 1 base from V and 5 bases from J, with 11 bases between. From germline, CDR1 is KGHSH and CDR2 LQKENI. The CDR3 is 14 amino acids. The CDR3 loop reads CASSPQISWETQYF. In DNA, the CDR3 is TGTGCCAGCTCACCACAAATAAGTTGGGAGACCCAGTACTTC. Complete variable domain (other parts from reference TRBV18 and TRBJ2-5): NAGVMQNPRHLVRRRGQEARLRCSPMKGHSHVYWYRQLPEEGLKFMVYLQKENIIDESGMPKERFSAEFPKEGPSILRIQQVVRGDSAAYFCASSPQISWETQYFGPGTRLLVL.

The J gene is TRBJ1-3, the V gene TRBV4-1, with D possibly TRBD1 on 5 matching bases. This CDR3 is built from 17 residues. The V and J ends lost 4 bases and 3 bases respectively, with 19 bases between them. Germline V lookup: CDR1 MGHRA, CDR2 YSYEKL. Here the CDR3 DNA reads TGCGCCAGCAGCCCCACCCCGGGCAGGGAGTATGGAAACACCATATATTTT. The encoded protein is CASSPTPGREYGNTIYF.